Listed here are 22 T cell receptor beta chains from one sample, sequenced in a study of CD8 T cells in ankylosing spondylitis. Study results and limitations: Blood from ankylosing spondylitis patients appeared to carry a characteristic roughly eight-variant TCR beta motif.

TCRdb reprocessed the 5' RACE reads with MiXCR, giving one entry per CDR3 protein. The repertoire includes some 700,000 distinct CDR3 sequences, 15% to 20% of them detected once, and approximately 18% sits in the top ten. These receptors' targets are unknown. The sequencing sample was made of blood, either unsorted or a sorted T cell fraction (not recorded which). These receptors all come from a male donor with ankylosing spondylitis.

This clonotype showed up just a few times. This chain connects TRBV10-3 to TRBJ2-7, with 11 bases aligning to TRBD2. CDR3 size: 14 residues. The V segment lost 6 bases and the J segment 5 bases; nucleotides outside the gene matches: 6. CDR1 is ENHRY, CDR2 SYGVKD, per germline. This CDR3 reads CAISQLAGGDEQYF. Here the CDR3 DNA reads TGTGCCATCAGCCAATTAGCGGGAGGGGACGAGCAGTACTTC.

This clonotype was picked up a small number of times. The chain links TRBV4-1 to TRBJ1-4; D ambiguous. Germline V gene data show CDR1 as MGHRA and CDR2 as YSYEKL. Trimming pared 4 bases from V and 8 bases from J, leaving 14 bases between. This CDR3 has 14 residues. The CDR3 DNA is TGCGCCAGCAGCCGGGGAGGGTTGGGCGAAAAACTGTTTTTT. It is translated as CASSRGGLGEKLFF.

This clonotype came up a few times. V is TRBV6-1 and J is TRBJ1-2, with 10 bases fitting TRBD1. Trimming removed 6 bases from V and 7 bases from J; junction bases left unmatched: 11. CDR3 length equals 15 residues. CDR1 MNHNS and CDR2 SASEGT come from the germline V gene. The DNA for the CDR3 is TGTGCCAGCAGCGAGACAGGGGGCATCGGTAGTGGCTACACCTTC. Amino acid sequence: CASSETGGIGSGYTF.

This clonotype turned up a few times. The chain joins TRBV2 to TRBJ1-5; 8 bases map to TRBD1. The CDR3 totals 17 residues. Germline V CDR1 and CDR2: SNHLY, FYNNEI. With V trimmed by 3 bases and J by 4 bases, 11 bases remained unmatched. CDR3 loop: CASSDVVWDRSNQPQHF. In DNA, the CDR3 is TGTGCCAGCAGTGATGTAGTGTGGGACAGGTCAAATCAGCCCCAGCATTTT.

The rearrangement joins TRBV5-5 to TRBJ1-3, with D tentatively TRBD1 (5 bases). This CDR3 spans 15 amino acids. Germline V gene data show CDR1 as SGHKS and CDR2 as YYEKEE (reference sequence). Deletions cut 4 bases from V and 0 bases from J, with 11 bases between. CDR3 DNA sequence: TGTGCCAGCAGCCTCGACAGCGGCTCTGGAAACACCATATATTTT. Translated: CASSLDSGSGNTIYF.

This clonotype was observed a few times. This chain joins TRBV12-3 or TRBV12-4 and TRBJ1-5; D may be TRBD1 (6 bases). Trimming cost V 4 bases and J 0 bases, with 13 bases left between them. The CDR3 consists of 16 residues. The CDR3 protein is CASSSGAALSNQPQHF. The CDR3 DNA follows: TGTGCCAGCAGTTCAGGGGCGGCTCTTAGCAATCAGCCCCAGCATTTT.

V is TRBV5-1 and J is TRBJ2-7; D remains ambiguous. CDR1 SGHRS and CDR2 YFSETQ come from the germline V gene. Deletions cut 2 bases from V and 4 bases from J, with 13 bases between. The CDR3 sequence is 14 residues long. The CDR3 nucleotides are TGCGCCAGCAGCTTCCCCCCGGGTGGGTACGAGCAGTACTTC. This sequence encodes CASSFPPGGYEQYF.

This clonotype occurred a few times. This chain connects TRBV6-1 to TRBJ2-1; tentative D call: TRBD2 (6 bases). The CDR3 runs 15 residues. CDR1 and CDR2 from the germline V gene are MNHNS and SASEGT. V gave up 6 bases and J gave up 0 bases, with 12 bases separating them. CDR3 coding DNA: TGTGCCAGCAGCCAAACTAGCCTCTCCTACAATGAGCAGTTCTTC. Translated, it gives CASSQTSLSYNEQFF.

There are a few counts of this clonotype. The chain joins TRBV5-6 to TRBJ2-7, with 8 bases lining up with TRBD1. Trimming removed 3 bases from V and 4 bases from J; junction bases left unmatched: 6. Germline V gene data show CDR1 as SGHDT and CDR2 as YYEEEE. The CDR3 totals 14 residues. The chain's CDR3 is CASSSTGVVYEQYF. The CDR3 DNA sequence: TGTGCCAGCAGCTCGACAGGGGTGGTTTACGAGCAGTACTTC.

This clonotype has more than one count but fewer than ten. The CDR3 nucleotides are TGCGCCAGCAGCAGAACCAGGGGGTGGGAAGAGACCCAGTACTTC. This codes for CASSRTRGWEETQYF. The rearrangement uses TRBV5-1 and TRBJ2-5, with 7 bases identical to TRBD1. From germline, CDR1 is SGHRS and CDR2 YFSETQ. CDR3 length: 15 amino acids. J lost 3 bases, V lost 4 bases, and 9 bases had no gene match.

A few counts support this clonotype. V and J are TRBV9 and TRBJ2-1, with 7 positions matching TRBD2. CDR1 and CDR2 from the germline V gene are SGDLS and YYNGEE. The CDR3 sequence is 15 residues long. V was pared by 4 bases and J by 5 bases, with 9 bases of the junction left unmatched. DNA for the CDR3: TGTGCCAGCAGCATCCGTTGGGGGGGAAACAATGAGCAGTTCTTC. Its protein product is CASSIRWGGNNEQFF.

For the CDR3, the DNA is TGTGCCAGCAGTTTCACGTGGGAGCCCCCCTACGAGCAGTACTTC. Amino acid sequence: CASSFTWEPPYEQYF. The rearrangement joins TRBV27 to TRBJ2-7; perhaps TRBD2 as D (5 bases). The CDR3 has 15 residues. Trimming removed 3 bases from V and 2 bases from J, with 14 bases in between. CDR1 is MNHEY, CDR2 SMNVEV, per germline (reference sequence).

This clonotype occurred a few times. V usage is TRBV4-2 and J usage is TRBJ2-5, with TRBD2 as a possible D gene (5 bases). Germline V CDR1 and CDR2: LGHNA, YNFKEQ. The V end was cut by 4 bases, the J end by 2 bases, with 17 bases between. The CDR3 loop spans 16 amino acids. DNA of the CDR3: TGTGCCAGCAGCCCCTCCCACCCTAGACTACAAGAGACCCAGTACTTC. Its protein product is CASSPSHPRLQETQYF.

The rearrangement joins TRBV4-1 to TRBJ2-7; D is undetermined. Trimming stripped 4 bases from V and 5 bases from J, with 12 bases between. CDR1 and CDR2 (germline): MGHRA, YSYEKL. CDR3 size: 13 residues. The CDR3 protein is CASSLRHGDEQYF. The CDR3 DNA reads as TGCGCCAGCAGCCTAAGACATGGGGACGAGCAGTACTTC.

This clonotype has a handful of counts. Here the CDR3 reads CAWSDNYGYTF. The CDR3 DNA sequence: TGTGCCTGGAGTGATAACTATGGCTACACCTTC. This chain links TRBV30 with TRBJ1-2; D gene ambiguous. CDR3 length: 11 residues. V lost 1 base, J lost 1 base, and 1 base lay in between. Germline V gene data show CDR1 as GTSNPN and CDR2 as SVGIG (reference sequence).

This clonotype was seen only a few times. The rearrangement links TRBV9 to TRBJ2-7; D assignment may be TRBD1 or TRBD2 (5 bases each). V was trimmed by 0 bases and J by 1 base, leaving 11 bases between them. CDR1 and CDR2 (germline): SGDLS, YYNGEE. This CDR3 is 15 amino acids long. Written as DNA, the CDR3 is TGTGCCAGCAGCGTAGAGTCGGGGCCGTCCTACGAGCAGTACTTC. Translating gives CASSVESGPSYEQYF.

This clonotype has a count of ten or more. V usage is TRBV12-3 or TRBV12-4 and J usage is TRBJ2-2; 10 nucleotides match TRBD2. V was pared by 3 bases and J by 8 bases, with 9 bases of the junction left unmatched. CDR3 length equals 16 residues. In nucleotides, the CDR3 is TGTGCCAGCAGTTTGTGGCTAGCGGGAGTAACAGGGGAGCTGTTTTTT. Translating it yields CASSLWLAGVTGELFF.

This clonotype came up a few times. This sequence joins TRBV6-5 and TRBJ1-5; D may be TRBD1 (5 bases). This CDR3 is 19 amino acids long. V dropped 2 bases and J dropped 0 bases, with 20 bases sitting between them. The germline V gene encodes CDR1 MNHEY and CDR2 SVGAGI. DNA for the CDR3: TGTGCCAGCAGTTACCCGACTAATTCAGGGAAAGATAGCAATCAGCCCCAGCATTTT. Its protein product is CASSYPTNSGKDSNQPQHF.

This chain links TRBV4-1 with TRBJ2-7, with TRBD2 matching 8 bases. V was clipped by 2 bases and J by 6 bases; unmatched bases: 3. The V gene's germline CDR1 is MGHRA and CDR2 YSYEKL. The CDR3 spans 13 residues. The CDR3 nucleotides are TGCGCCAGCAGCCAAAGGACTAGCCCCGAGCAGTACTTC. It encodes CASSQRTSPEQYF.

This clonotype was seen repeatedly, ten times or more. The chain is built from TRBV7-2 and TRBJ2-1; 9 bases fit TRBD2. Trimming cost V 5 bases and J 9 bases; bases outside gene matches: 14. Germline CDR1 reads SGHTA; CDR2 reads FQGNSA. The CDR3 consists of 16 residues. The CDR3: CASSPRGGGFVTEQFF. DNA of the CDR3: TGTGCCAGCAGCCCGCGGGGGGGTGGTTTCGTAACTGAGCAGTTCTTC.

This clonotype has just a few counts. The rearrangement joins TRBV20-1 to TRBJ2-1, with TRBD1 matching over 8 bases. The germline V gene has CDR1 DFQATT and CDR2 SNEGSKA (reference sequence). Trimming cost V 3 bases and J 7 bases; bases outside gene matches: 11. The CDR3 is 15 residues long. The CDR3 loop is CSAREGPGGWNEQFF. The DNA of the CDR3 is TGCAGTGCTAGGGAGGGTCCAGGGGGCTGGAATGAGCAGTTCTTC.

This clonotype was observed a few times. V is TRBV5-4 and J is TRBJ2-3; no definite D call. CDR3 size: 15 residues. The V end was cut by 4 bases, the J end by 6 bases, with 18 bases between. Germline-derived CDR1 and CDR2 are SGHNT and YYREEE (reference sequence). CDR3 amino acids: CASSPGRQREDTQYF. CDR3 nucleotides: TGTGCCAGCAGCCCTGGACGGCAACGAGAGGATACGCAGTATTTT.